These 9 T cell receptor beta chains were all obtained from the same sample, sequenced in a study of CD8 T cells in ankylosing spondylitis. For these receptors, no antigen is known. General study results and limits: Roughly eight highly homologous variants formed a TCR beta motif that appeared characteristic of ankylosing spondylitis blood.

TCRdb itself ran the 5' RACE reads through MiXCR, one entry per CDR3 protein. Of about 750,000 distinct CDR3 sequences listed, around 20% are singletons. The sequenced material came from blood, either unsorted or a sorted T cell fraction (not recorded which). The source is a male donor with ankylosing spondylitis.

The chain is built from TRBV20-1 and TRBJ2-7, with TRBD1 matching over 7 bases. The V gene's germline CDR1 is DFQATT and CDR2 SNEGSKA (reference sequence). Trimming removed 5 bases from V and 6 bases from J; junction bases left unmatched: 4. The CDR3 sequence is 11 residues long. CDR3 in DNA: TGCAGTGCTTACACAGGGGCCGAGCAGTACTTC. Residues: CSAYTGAEQYF.

The J gene is TRBJ2-7, the V gene TRBV3-1, with D perhaps TRBD1 (5 bases). Trimming took off 4 bases at V and 3 bases at J, with 16 bases between the two ends. The germline V gene encodes CDR1 LGHDT and CDR2 YNNKEL (reference sequence). CDR3 length: 15 residues. The DNA for the CDR3 is TGTGCCAGCAGCCCCGGAGTTGGGGCGGACTACGAGCAGTACTTC. Residues: CASSPGVGADYEQYF.

V usage is TRBV4-1 and J usage is TRBJ2-3, with 7 nucleotides matching TRBD1. CDR3 length: 15 residues. Germline values: CDR1 MGHRA, CDR2 YSYEKL. J was trimmed by 3 bases and V by 3 bases; bases with no gene match: 6. The CDR3 spells CASSQDRRGTDTQYF. CDR3 DNA sequence: TGCGCCAGCAGCCAGGACAGGCGTGGTACAGATACGCAGTATTTT.

The chain is built from TRBV29-1 and TRBJ2-1; D remains ambiguous. Per germline, CDR1 SQVTM and CDR2 ANQGSEA. The CDR3 is made up of 12 amino acids. The V end lost 5 bases, the J end lost 0 bases, and 5 bases lay between the germline ends. CDR3: CSVQDSYNEQFF. The DNA of the CDR3 is TGCAGCGTTCAGGACTCCTACAATGAGCAGTTCTTC.

The V and J genes are TRBV5-1 and TRBJ1-1; D possibly corresponds to TRBD1 (5 bases). Trimming took 2 bases from V and 6 from J, leaving 11 bases between them. The CDR3 is 13 amino acids. Germline V gene lookup returns CDR1 SGHRS and CDR2 YFSETQ. The CDR3 nucleotides are TGCGCCAGCAGCTTAGCAGGGACCCCTGAAGCTTTCTTT. The encoded protein is CASSLAGTPEAFF. Supplemented by reference TRBV5-1 and TRBJ1-1, the full variable domain reads KAGVTQTPRYLIKTRGQQVTLSCSPISGHRSVSWYQQTPGQGLQFLFEYFSETQRNKGNFPGRFSGRQFSNSRSEMNVSTLELGDSALYLCASSLAGTPEAFFGQGTRLTVV.

The chain joins TRBV25-1 to TRBJ2-3; a possible D gene is TRBD2 (6 bases). The length of the CDR3 is 15 residues. V was clipped by 10 bases and J by 6 bases, with 23 bases between them. Per germline, CDR1 MGHDK and CDR2 SYGVNS. CDR3 residues: CANLDGRDFPDTQYF. In DNA, the CDR3 is TGTGCCAACTTGGATGGACGGGACTTCCCGGATACGCAGTATTTT.

This clonotype has just a few counts. This sequence joins TRBV9 and TRBJ2-7, with TRBD2 matching over 7 bases. The CDR3 length is 15 residues. Germline V CDR1 and CDR2: SGDLS, YYNGEE. V shed 4 bases, J shed 5 bases, and the junction held 12 bases outside the gene matches. The CDR3 nucleotides are TGTGCCAGCAGCACCAAACTAGCGTCTTTCGACGAGCAGTACTTC. It yields the protein CASSTKLASFDEQYF.

At least ten counts were recorded for this clonotype. This chain joins TRBV18 and TRBJ2-1; a possible D gene is TRBD2 (5 bases). Per the germline V gene, CDR1 is KGHSH and CDR2 is LQKENI. The V gene lost 3 bases and the J gene lost 4 bases, with 7 bases spanning the gap. The CDR3 consists of 13 residues. This CDR3 is CASSPGDYNEQFF. DNA for the CDR3: TGTGCCAGCTCACCCGGGGATTACAATGAGCAGTTCTTC.

V is TRBV20-1 and J is TRBJ2-3, with TRBD1 as a possible D gene (5 bases). The germline V gene has CDR1 DFQATT and CDR2 SNEGSKA (reference sequence). V lost 0 bases and J 10 bases, leaving 17 bases between the germline ends. The CDR3 sequence is 14 residues long. The CDR3 region has the DNA TGCAGTGCTAGAGATAGGGGTAGCCTCTCCGCGCAGTATTTT. Its protein product is CSARDRGSLSAQYF.